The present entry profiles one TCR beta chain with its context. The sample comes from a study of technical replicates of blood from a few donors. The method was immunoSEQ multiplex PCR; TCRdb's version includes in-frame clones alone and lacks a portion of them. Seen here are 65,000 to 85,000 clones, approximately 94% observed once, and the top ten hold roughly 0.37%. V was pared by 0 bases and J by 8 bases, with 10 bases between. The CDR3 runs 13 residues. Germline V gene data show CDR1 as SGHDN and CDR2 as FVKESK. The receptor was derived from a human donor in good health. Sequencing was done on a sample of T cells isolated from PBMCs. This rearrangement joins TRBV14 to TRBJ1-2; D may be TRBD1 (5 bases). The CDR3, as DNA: TGTGCCAGCAGCCAAGAAGGGGAGGGAGGCTACACCTTC. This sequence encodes CASSQEGEGGYTF.